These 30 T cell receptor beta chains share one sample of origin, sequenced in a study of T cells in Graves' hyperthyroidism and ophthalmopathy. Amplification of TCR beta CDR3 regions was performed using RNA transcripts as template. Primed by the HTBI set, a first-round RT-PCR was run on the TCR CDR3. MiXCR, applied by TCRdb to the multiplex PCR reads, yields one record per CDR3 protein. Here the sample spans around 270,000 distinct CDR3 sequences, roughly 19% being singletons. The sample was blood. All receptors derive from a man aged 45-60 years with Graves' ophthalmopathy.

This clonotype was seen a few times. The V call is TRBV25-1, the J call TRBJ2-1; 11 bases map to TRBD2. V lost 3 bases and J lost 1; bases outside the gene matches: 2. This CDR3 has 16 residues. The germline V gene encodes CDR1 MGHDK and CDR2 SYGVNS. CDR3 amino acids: CASSDPSGRSYNEQFF. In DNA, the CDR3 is TGTGCCAGCAGTGATCCTAGCGGGAGGTCCTACAATGAGCAGTTCTTC.

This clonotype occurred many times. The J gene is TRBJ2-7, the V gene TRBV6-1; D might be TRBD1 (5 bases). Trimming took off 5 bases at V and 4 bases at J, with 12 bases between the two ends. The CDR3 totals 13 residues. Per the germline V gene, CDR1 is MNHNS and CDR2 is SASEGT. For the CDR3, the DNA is TGTGCCAGCAGTTATGCGCAGGGTTACGAGCAGTACTTC. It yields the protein CASSYAQGYEQYF.

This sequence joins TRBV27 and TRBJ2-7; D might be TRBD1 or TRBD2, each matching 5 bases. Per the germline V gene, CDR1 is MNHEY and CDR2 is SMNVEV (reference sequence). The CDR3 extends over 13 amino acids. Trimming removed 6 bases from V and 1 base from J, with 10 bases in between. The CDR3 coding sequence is TGTGCCAGCAGGAGGGGAAGATCCTACGAGCAGTACTTC. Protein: CASRRGRSYEQYF.

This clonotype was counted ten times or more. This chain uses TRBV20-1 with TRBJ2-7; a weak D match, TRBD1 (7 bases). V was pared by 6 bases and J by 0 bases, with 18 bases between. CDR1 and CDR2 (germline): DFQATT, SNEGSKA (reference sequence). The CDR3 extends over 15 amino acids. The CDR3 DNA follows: TGCAGTGCAGGGGGCGGGACAGCGAGCTCCTACGAGCAGTACTTC. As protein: CSAGGGTASSYEQYF.

The CDR3 sequence: CASSGQGLAGGRSSYNEQFF. In nucleotides, the CDR3 is TGTGCCAGCAGCGGACAGGGACTAGCGGGAGGGCGGAGCTCCTACAATGAGCAGTTCTTC. The chain has TRBV11-2 and TRBJ2-1; 16 bases are a match to TRBD2. Losses at the gene ends were 5 bases for V and 0 bases for J; bases not matched to a gene: 10. The CDR3 sequence is 20 residues long. Germline CDR1 and CDR2: SGHAT and FQNNGV.

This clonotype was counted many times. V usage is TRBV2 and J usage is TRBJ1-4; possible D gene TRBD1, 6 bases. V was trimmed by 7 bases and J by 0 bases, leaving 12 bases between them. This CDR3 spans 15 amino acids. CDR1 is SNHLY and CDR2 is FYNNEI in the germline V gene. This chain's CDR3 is CASTPWTATNEKLFF. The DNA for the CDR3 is TGTGCCAGCACCCCATGGACAGCAACTAATGAAAAACTGTTTTTT.

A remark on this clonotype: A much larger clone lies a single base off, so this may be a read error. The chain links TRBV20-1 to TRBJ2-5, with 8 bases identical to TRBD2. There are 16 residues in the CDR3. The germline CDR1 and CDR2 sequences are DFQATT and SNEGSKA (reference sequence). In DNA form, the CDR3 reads TGCAGCACTATCGGGGCTAGCGGGCTTTTTAGGGAGACCCAGTACTTC. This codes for CSTIGASGLFRETQYF.

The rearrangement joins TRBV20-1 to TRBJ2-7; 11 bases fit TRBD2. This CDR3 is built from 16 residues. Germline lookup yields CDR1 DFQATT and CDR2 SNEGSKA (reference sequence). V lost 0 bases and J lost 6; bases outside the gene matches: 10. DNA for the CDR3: TGCAGTGCTAGAGATCAACTACTAGCGGGAGCTGGCGAGCAGTACTTC. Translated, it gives CSARDQLLAGAGEQYF.

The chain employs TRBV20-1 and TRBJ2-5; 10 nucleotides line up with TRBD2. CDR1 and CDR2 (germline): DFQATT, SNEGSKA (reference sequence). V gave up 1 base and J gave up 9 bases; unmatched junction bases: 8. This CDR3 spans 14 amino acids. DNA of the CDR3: TGCAGTGCTAGAGGGGGACTAGCGAATTTGTCCCAGTACTTC. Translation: CSARGGLANLSQYF.

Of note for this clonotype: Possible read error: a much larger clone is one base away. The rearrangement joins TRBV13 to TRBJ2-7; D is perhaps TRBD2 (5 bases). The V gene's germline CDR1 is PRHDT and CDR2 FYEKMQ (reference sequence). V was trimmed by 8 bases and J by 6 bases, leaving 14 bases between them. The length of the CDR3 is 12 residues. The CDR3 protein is CASGLSTSEQYF. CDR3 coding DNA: TGTGCCAGCGGCCTGTCTACTAGCGAGCAGTACTTC.

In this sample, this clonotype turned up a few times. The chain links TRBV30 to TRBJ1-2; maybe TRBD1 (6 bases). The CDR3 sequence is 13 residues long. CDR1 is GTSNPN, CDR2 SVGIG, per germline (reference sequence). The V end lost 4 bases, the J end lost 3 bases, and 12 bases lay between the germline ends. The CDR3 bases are TGTGCCTGGAAGTTTTACAGGGACTATGGCTACACCTTC. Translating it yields CAWKFYRDYGYTF.

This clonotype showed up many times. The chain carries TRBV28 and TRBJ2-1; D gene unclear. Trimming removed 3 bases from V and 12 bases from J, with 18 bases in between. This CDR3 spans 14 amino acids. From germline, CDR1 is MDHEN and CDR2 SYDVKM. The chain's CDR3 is CASSFGALHPWQFF. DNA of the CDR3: TGTGCCAGCAGTTTTGGAGCCCTTCACCCCTGGCAGTTCTTC.

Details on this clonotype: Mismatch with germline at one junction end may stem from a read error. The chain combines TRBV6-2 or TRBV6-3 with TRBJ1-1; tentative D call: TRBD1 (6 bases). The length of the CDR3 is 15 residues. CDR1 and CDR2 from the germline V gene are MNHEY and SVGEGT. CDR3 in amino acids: CASRYSSRGRTEAFF. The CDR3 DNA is TGTGCCAGCAGATACTCGAGCCGGGGGCGGACTGAAGCTTTCTTT.

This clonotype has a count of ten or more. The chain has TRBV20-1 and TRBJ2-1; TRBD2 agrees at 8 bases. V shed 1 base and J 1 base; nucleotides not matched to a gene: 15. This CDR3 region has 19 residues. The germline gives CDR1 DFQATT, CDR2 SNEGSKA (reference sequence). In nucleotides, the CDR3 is TGCAGTGCTAGAGTGCCAGGCCGGGAGGGCCTTGGGTCCTACAATGAGCAGTTCTTC. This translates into CSARVPGREGLGSYNEQFF.

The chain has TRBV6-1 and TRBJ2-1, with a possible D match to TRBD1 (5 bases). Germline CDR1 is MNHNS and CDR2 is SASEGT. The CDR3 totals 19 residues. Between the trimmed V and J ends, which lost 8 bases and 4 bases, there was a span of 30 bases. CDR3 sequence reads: CASLLEGETDLPFYNEQFF. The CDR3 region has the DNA TGTGCCAGCCTCCTCGAAGGGGAAACAGACCTCCCCTTTTACAATGAGCAGTTCTTC.

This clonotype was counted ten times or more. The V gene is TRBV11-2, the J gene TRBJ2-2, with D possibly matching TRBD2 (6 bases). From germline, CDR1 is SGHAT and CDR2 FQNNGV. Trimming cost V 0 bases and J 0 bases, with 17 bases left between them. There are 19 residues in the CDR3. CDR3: CASSLEALAGFANTGELFF. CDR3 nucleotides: TGTGCCAGCAGCTTAGAGGCCTTGGCGGGATTCGCGAACACCGGGGAGCTGTTTTTT.

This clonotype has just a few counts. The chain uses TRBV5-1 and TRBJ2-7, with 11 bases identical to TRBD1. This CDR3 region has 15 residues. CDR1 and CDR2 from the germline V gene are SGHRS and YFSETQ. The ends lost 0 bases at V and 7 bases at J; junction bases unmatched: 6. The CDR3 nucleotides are TGCGCCAGCAGCTTGGATGGACAGGGGGCTAGAGAGCAGTACTTC. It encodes CASSLDGQGAREQYF.

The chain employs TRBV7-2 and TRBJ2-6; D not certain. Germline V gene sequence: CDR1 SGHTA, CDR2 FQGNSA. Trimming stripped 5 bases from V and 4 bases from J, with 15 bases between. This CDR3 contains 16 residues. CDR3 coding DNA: TGTGCCAGCAGCCGCTCATCCCTCGCCGGGGCCAACGTCCTGACTTTC. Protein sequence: CASSRSSLAGANVLTF.

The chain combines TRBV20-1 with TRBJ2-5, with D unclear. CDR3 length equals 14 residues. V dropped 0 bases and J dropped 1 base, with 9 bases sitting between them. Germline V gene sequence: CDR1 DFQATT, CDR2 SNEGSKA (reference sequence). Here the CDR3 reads CSARDPPTQETQYF. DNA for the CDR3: TGCAGTGCTAGAGATCCCCCAACCCAAGAGACCCAGTACTTC.

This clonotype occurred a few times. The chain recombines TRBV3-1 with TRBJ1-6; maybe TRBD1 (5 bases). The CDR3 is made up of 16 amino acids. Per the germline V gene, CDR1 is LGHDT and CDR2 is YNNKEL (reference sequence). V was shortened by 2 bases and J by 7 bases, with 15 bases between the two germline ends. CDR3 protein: CASSQFLGRTNSPLHF. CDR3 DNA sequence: TGTGCCAGCAGCCAATTCCTAGGGCGGACAAATTCACCCCTCCACTTT.

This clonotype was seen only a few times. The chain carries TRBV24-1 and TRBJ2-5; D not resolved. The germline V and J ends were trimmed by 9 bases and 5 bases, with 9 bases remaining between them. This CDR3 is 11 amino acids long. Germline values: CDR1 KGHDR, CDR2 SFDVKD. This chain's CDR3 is CATGIGETQYF. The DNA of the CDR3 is TGTGCCACCGGGATTGGGGAGACCCAGTACTTC.

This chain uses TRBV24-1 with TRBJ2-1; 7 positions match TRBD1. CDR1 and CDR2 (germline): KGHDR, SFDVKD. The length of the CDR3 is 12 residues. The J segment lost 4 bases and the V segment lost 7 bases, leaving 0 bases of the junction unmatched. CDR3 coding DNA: TGTGCCACCAGGGGACAGTACAATGAGCAGTTCTTC. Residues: CATRGQYNEQFF.

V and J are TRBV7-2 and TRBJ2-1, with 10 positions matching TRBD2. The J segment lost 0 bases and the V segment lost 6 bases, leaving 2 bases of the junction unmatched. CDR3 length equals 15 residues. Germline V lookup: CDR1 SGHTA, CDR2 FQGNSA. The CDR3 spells CASRSSGSSYNEQFF. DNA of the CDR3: TGTGCCAGCAGGTCTAGCGGGAGCTCCTACAATGAGCAGTTCTTC.

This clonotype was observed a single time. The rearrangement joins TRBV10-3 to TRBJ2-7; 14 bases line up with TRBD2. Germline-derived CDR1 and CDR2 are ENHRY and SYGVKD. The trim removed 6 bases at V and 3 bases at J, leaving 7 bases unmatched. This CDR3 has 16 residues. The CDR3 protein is CAIREGLAGVSYEQYF. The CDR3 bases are TGTGCCATCAGAGAGGGACTAGCGGGAGTTAGCTACGAGCAGTACTTC.

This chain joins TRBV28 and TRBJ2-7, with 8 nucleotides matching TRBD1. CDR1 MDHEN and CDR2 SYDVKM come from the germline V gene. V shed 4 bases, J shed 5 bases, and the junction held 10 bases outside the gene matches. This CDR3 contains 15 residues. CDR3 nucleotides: TGTGCCAGCAGTTCCCCTGCAGGGGGCAAAAACGAGCAGTACTTC. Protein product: CASSSPAGGKNEQYF.

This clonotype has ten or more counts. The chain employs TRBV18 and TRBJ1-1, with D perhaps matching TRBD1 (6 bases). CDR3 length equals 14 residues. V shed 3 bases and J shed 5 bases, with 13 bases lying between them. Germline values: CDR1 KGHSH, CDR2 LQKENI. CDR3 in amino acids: CASSPYGGETEAFF. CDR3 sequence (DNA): TGTGCCAGCTCACCCTACGGGGGCGAAACTGAAGCTTTCTTT.

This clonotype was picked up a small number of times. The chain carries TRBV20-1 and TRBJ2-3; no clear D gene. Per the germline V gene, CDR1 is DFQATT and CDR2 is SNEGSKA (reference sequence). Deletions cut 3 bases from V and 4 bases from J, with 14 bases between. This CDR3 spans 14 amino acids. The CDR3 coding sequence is TGCAGTGCTAGTCCCGCGAAAACGGCAGATACGCAGTATTTT. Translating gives CSASPAKTADTQYF.

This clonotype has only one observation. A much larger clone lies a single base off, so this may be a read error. This chain's CDR3 is CASSFDPMNAEAFF. Written as DNA, the CDR3 is TGTGCCAGCAGCTTCGACCCTATGAACGCTGAAGCTTTCTTT. This chain joins TRBV5-6 and TRBJ1-1; D unresolved. CDR1 is SGHDT and CDR2 is YYEEEE in the germline V gene. The CDR3 is 14 residues long.

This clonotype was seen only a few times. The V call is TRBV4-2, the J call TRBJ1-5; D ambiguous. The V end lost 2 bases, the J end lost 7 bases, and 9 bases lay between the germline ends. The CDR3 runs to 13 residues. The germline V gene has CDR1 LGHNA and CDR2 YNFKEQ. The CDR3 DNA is TGTGCCAGCAGCCAATGGAAAGGACAGCCCCAGCATTTT. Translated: CASSQWKGQPQHF.

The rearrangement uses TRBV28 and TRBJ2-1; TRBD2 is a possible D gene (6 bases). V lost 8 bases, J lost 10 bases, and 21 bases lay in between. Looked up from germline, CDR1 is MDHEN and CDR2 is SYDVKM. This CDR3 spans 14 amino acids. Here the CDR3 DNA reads TGTGCCAGCCAGACGGGGGAATTGGTCTCGGAGCAGTTCTTC. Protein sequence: CASQTGELVSEQFF.